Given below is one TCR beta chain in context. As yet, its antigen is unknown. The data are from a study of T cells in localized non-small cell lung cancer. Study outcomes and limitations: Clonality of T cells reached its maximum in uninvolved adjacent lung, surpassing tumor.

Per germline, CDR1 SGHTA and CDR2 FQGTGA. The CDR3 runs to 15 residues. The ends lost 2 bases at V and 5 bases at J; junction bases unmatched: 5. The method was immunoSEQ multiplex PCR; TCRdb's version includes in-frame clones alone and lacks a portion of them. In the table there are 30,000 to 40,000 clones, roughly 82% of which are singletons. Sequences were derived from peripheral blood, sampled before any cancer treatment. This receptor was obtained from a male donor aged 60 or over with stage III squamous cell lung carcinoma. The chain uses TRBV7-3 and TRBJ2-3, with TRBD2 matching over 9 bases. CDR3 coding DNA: TGTGCCAGCAGCTTAGCGGGGGGGGCCAGAGATACGCAGTATTTT. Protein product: CASSLAGGARDTQYF.